This section outlines one T cell receptor (beta chain) sequence together with its context. What it recognizes is unknown. These data come from a study of shared clonotypes between healthy human individuals. Study in general: Participating donors consisted of two women and a few men aged 18 to 49. Study-wide results and caveats: On the whole, naive subsets had larger estimated richness than memory subsets had.

From germline, CDR1 is SNHLY and CDR2 FYNNEI. The CDR3 has 17 residues. The V segment lost 2 bases and the J segment 9 bases; nucleotides outside the gene matches: 11. Libraries were prepared by immunoSEQ multiplex PCR; TCRdb keeps only in-frame clonotypes and omits some of them. Of approximately 330,000 clones detected, more than 60% appear once; the ten largest clones hold 10%. This sequence was found in a man between 25 and 39 years old in good health. The rearrangement links TRBV2 to TRBJ1-6, with 9 bases identical to TRBD1. The sample taken for sequencing was memory CD4+ T cells sorted from blood. The subset was: CD45RA-negative fraction. DNA of the CDR3: TGTGCCAGCAGTGAAAAAGCTGGAGGGACAGGGCTTTCACCCCTCCACTTT. Its protein is CASSEKAGGTGLSPLHF.